One sample yielded the 15 T cell receptor beta chains listed below, sequenced in a study of Graves' ophthalmopathy and Graves' hyperthyroidism (dated by TCRdb to the late 2010s). Sequenced on an Illumina HiSeq 2000. For repertoire sequencing, TCR beta CDR3 regions were amplified from RNA transcripts. HTBI primers and the Qiagen OneStep RT-PCR kit were used in a first-round RT-PCR, which was followed by a second-round multiplex PCR, size selection and purification. TCRdb reanalyzed the raw reads on its own, using fastp at Q25 for trimming and MiXCR for clone calling, and kept in-frame beta chains. Each CDR3 protein appears once, grouped with its most common genes and DNA. Across this sample there are approximately 700,000 distinct CDR3 sequences, with 40% seen only once. Jointly, the top ten make up 44% of the sample. The sequenced sample was peripheral blood. These receptors were obtained from an adult man with Graves' ophthalmopathy.

The table lists this clonotype with many counts. The gene calls are TRBV15 and TRBJ1-2; possible D gene TRBD1, 5 bases. The CDR3 covers 14 residues. Germline V gives CDR1 LNHNV, CDR2 YYDKDF (reference sequence). Trimming cost V 0 bases and J 6 bases, with 11 bases left between them. The DNA for the CDR3 is TGTGCCACCAGCAGAGATCAGGGAATCAATGGCTACACCTTC. Translated, it gives CATSRDQGINGYTF.

V gene TRBV25-1 combines with J gene TRBJ2-7, with 11 bases identical to TRBD1. V was clipped by 11 bases and J by 5 bases; unmatched bases: 2. The CDR3 runs to 11 residues. Germline V gene lookup returns CDR1 MGHDK and CDR2 SYGVNS. The CDR3 region has the DNA TGTGCCGGACAGGGGGCCAACGAGCAGTACTTC. Translation: CAGQGANEQYF.

The chain has TRBV11-2 and TRBJ2-2; the D gene is possibly TRBD1 (5 bases). The CDR3 has 15 amino acids. The germline gives CDR1 SGHAT, CDR2 FQNNGV. V gave up 4 bases and J gave up 0 bases, with 9 bases separating them. The CDR3 is CASSSQGANTGELFF. The CDR3 DNA sequence: TGTGCCAGCAGCTCTCAGGGTGCGAACACCGGGGAGCTGTTTTTT.

The V gene is TRBV7-9, the J gene TRBJ1-1; 10 nucleotides align to TRBD1. This CDR3 region has 14 residues. Germline V CDR1 and CDR2: SEHNR, FQNEAQ (reference sequence). V shed 5 bases, J shed 3 bases, and the junction held 3 bases outside the gene matches. The CDR3 loop reads CASSAGQGYTEAFF. DNA for the CDR3: TGTGCCAGCAGCGCGGGACAGGGGTACACTGAAGCTTTCTTT.

This chain connects TRBV25-1 to TRBJ1-5, with no clear D. With 6 bases removed from V and 5 bases from J, the gap between germline ends came to 11 bases. This CDR3 contains 13 residues. Per the germline V gene, CDR1 is MGHDK and CDR2 is SYGVNS. CDR3 amino acids: CASSPNSYQPQHF. For the CDR3, the DNA is TGTGCCAGCAGCCCCAACTCTTATCAGCCCCAGCATTTT.

This clonotype occurred a few times. The rearrangement joins TRBV20-1 to TRBJ1-1; 9 bases fit TRBD1. The CDR3 runs 15 residues. CDR1 and CDR2 (germline): DFQATT, SNEGSKA (reference sequence). V shed 1 base, J shed 5 bases, and the junction held 8 bases outside the gene matches. For the CDR3, the DNA is TGCAGTGCTAGAGGTCATACAGGGGGCGCGACTGAAGCTTTCTTT. It yields the protein CSARGHTGGATEAFF.

This clonotype was found many times. This chain joins TRBV10-2 and TRBJ1-1, with 8 bases that match TRBD1. The V gene's germline CDR1 is WSHSY and CDR2 SAAADI. V was pared by 6 bases and J by 8 bases, with 8 bases of the junction left unmatched. The CDR3 spans 13 residues. CDR3 sequence: CASRNGQGIEAFF. The DNA for the CDR3 is TGCGCCAGCAGGAACGGACAGGGTATAGAAGCTTTCTTT.

The rearrangement links TRBV7-2 to TRBJ2-7; 8 bases fit TRBD1. J lost 0 bases, V lost 8 bases, and 15 bases had no gene match. CDR1 and CDR2 (germline): SGHTA, FQGNSA. The CDR3 has 17 amino acids. The CDR3 spells CASSSRGTGLSSYEQYF. The CDR3 DNA follows: TGTGCCAGCTCATCACGGGGGACAGGTTTGAGCTCCTACGAGCAGTACTTC.

This clonotype was counted many times. The gene calls are TRBV7-2 and TRBJ1-2, with D unresolved. The germline V and J ends were trimmed by 1 base and 1 base, with 13 bases remaining between them. Germline CDR1 SGHTA, CDR2 FQGNSA. CDR3 length equals 16 residues. The CDR3 bases are TGTGCCAGCAGCTTAGGGCAGTTGCCTGGTAACTATGGCTACACCTTC. Its translation: CASSLGQLPGNYGYTF.

This clonotype was counted only a few times. The V gene is TRBV5-5, the J gene TRBJ2-5, with 7 bases lining up with TRBD1. Unmatched junction bases numbered 11, after V lost 4 bases and J lost 5 bases. CDR1 and CDR2 from the germline V gene are SGHKS and YYEKEE (reference sequence). This CDR3 spans 15 amino acids. CDR3 amino acids: CASSQNTGAGETQYF. The CDR3 DNA is TGTGCCAGCAGCCAAAATACAGGGGCAGGGGAGACCCAGTACTTC.

This clonotype turned up a few times. J is TRBJ1-1 and V is TRBV20-1; no clear D. This CDR3 region has 11 residues. Trimming took 3 bases from V and 10 from J, leaving 12 bases between them. CDR1 is DFQATT, CDR2 SNEGSKA, per germline (reference sequence). Here the CDR3 reads CSASRQRGAFF. DNA for the CDR3: TGCAGTGCTAGTAGGCAGCGGGGAGCTTTCTTT.

The chain has TRBV10-3 and TRBJ1-6, with 7 bases matching TRBD1. V was clipped by 5 bases and J by 9 bases; unmatched bases: 7. The CDR3 loop spans 14 amino acids. Germline V gene sequence: CDR1 ENHRY, CDR2 SYGVKD. CDR3 nucleotides: TGTGCCATCAGTACAGGGACAGCGGGTTCACCCCTCCACTTT. Translated, it gives CAISTGTAGSPLHF.

The chain is built from TRBV7-9 and TRBJ1-2; D ambiguous. The V gene lost 2 bases and the J gene lost 5 bases, with 15 bases spanning the gap. Germline V gene data show CDR1 as SEHNR and CDR2 as FQNEAQ (reference sequence). The CDR3 is made up of 15 amino acids. DNA for the CDR3: TGTGCCAGCAGCTTAATAGCCGGGGAGCTGTATGGCTACACCTTC. Its protein is CASSLIAGELYGYTF.

The rearrangement uses TRBV25-1 and TRBJ1-6, with a possible D match to TRBD1 (6 bases). V was pared by 1 base and J by 10 bases, with 11 bases between. This CDR3 has 14 amino acids. Per the germline V gene, CDR1 is MGHDK and CDR2 is SYGVNS. The CDR3 here is CASSEFGGRSPLHF. The CDR3 DNA reads as TGTGCCAGCAGTGAATTCGGGGGCAGGTCACCCCTCCACTTT. The full variable domain, rest sourced from reference TRBV25-1 and TRBJ1-6, is EADIYQTPRYLVIGTGKKITLECSQTMGHDKMYWYQQDPGMELHLIHYSYGVNSTEKGDLSSESTVSRIRTEHFPLTLESARPSHTSQYLCASSEFGGRSPLHFGNGTRLTVT.

This clonotype was picked up a small number of times. The chain employs TRBV5-1 and TRBJ2-5, with D possibly being TRBD1 or TRBD2 (5 bases each). The CDR3 length is 14 residues. Germline values: CDR1 SGHRS, CDR2 YFSETQ. V was trimmed by 4 bases and J by 2 bases, leaving 12 bases between them. CDR3 protein: CASSGGRPQETQYF. CDR3 nucleotide sequence: TGCGCCAGCAGCGGGGGACGGCCACAAGAGACCCAGTACTTC.